The clone carrying this T cell receptor beta chain has a single count. This sample was taken from a study of CD8 T cells in Susac syndrome. Germline CDR1 SGHTA, CDR2 FQGNSA. This CDR3 region has 15 residues. V was pared by 6 bases and J by 7 bases, with 12 bases of the junction left unmatched. A quantity of about 0.5 to 1 ug RNA underwent reverse transcription using random hexamers. With immunoSEQ multiplex PCR, TCR beta CDR3 was amplified across 54 Vbeta and 13 Jbeta. TCRdb reprocessed the immunoSEQ multiplex PCR reads with MiXCR, giving one entry per CDR3 protein. The data contain approximately 160,000 distinct CDR3 sequences, 95% to 96% of them singletons. Recently defined diagnostic criteria for definite or probable disease were fulfilled by Susac syndrome patients.

The chain couples TRBV7-2 to TRBJ2-5; 9 bases match TRBD1. The sequence derives from a human donor with Susac syndrome. The sequenced sample was CD4+ T cells from PBMCs. CDR3 in amino acids: CASSIAGTGWGTQYF. CDR3 nucleotides: TGTGCCAGCAGTATTGCCGGGACAGGGTGGGGGACCCAGTACTTC.